This is a list of T cell receptor beta chains from one sample in a study of post-analysis software for immune sequencing data. TCRdb analysed the PCR reads with MiXCR anew, one entry per CDR3 protein. Here the sample spans hundreds of thousands of distinct CDR3 sequences, 44% being singletons. The sample was blood. The receptor source for this set is a girl under 18 with multiple sclerosis. CDR3s include the opening cysteine and the closing phenylalanine or tryptophan. The D gene is left open where the match is weak. Clone size, where shown, is once, few, many, or a class for clones that have expanded.

>-|-|TRBV5-1|TRBJ1-5
CASSLDGQNQPQHF
TGCGCCAGCAGCTTGGACGGCCAGAATCAGCCCCAGCATTTT
>TRBD2|-|TRBV29-1|TRBJ2-7
CSIRTSARETYEQYF
TGCAGCATCAGAACTAGCGCCCGGGAGACCTACGAGCAGTACTTC
>-|-|TRBV7-6|TRBJ2-5
CASSSAGPRETQYF
TGTGCCAGCAGCTCCGCCGGGCCACGGGAGACCCAGTACTTC
>-|-|TRBV7-2|TRBJ2-3
CANSSEQGTDTQYF
TGTGCCAACAGTTCAGAACAGGGCACAGATACGCAGTATTTT
>TRBD2|once|TRBV15|TRBJ2-1
CATSSGLAGGFEQFF
TGTGCCACCAGCAGCGGACTAGCGGGAGGGTTTGAGCAGTTCTTC
>-|once|TRBV7-8|TRBJ1-5
CASSQEQRPQHF
TGTGCCAGCAGCCAAGAACAGAGGCCCCAGCATTTT
>-|-|TRBV5-1|TRBJ2-7
CAGDSHSYNEQYF
TGCGCCGGCGACTCCCATTCTTACAATGAGCAGTACTTC
>-|-|TRBV4-1|TRBJ2-7
CASSQDLRAGSYEQYF
TGCGCCAGCAGCCAAGATCTGCGCGCGGGGTCCTACGAGCAGTACTTC
>-|few|TRBV6-5|TRBJ1-2
CASSYSGGGVFGYTF
TGTGCCAGCAGTTACTCTGGAGGGGGGGTCTTTGGCTACACCTTC
>TRBD1|-|TRBV2|TRBJ1-4
CASSAPTGGLNEKLFF
TGTGCCAGCAGCGCTCCTACAGGGGGCCTAAATGAAAAACTGTTTTTT
>TRBD2|many|TRBV5-1|TRBJ2-3
CASSQTSAFTDTQYF
TGCGCCAGCAGCCAGACTAGCGCTTTCACAGATACGCAGTATTTT
>-|-|TRBV7-2|TRBJ2-7
CASSALGEQYF
TGTGCCAGCAGCGCCTTGGGCGAGCAGTACTTC
>TRBD2|-|TRBV7-9|TRBJ2-5
CASSLLRTRNETQYF
TGTGCCAGCAGTTTACTCCGGACTAGAAACGAGACCCAGTACTTC
>-|few|TRBV20-1|TRBJ1-2
CSAAIRGLGYTF
TGCAGTGCTGCAATCCGGGGATTGGGCTACACCTTC
>-|-|TRBV7-9|TRBJ1-1
CASSLEGGKAFF
TGTGCCAGCAGCTTAGAGGGAGGGAAAGCTTTCTTT
>-|-|TRBV6-5|TRBJ2-6
CASSYTIVRGANVLTF
TGTGCCAGCAGTTACACCATTGTAAGAGGGGCCAACGTCCTGACTTTC
>-|few|TRBV4-1|TRBJ2-7
CASSHAGPSSYEQYF
TGCGCCAGCAGCCACGCCGGACCCTCGTCCTACGAGCAGTACTTC
>-|few|TRBV6-1|TRBJ2-4
CASSERQYF
TGTGCCAGCAGTGAGCGGCAGTACTTC